These 29 T cell receptor beta chains originate from one sample sequenced in a study of blood T cell repertoires in COVID-19. TCRdb's copy holds only in-frame clones and misses some; the assay was immunoSEQ multiplex PCR. Of about 240,000 clones listed, about three quarters are singletons. Sequenced material: peripheral blood. These receptors were obtained from a woman older than 75 with acute or convalescent COVID-19.

The V call is TRBV5-4, the J call TRBJ2-3, with D possibly matching TRBD2 (5 bases). V was shortened by 0 bases and J by 5 bases, with 10 bases between the two germline ends. Germline-derived CDR1 and CDR2 are SGHNT and YYREEE (reference sequence). The CDR3 extends over 14 amino acids. CDR3 sequence: CASSLATSGDTQYF. The CDR3 nucleotides read TGTGCCAGCAGCTTGGCAACTAGTGGAGATACGCAGTATTTT.

The chain employs TRBV6-5 and TRBJ1-5, with TRBD1 identical over 7 bases. The CDR3 extends over 13 amino acids. Germline trimming cut 5 bases from V and 4 bases from J; bases unmatched to any gene: 2. Germline CDR1 MNHEY, CDR2 SVGAGI. CDR3 nucleotide sequence: TGTGCCAGCAGTCAGGACAGGAATCAGCCCCAGCATTTT. This translates into CASSQDRNQPQHF.

The rearrangement uses TRBV28 and TRBJ1-2, with 7 bases aligning to TRBD1. V was pared by 5 bases and J by 4 bases, with 10 bases of the junction left unmatched. The CDR3 has 15 amino acids. CDR1 and CDR2 from the germline V gene are MDHEN and SYDVKM. The CDR3 region is CASSAADRVIYGYTF. As DNA, the CDR3 is TGTGCCAGCAGTGCCGCCGACAGGGTGATCTATGGCTACACCTTC.

The chain couples TRBV7-9 to TRBJ1-3, with D possibly being TRBD1 (5 bases). In germline, CDR1 is SEHNR, CDR2 FQNEAQ (reference sequence). V was trimmed by 3 bases and J by 5 bases, leaving 17 bases between them. The CDR3 loop spans 16 amino acids. CDR3 DNA sequence: TGTGCCAGCAGCTTTGACAGCCGTCGAGGTAGAAACACCATATATTTT. Amino acid sequence: CASSFDSRRGRNTIYF.

The rearrangement links TRBV29-1 to TRBJ1-1, with a tentative D call TRBD1 (6 bases). Trimming stripped 7 bases from V and 1 base from J, with 10 bases between. The germline gives CDR1 SQVTM, CDR2 ANQGSEA. This CDR3 comprises 12 residues. CDR3 in DNA: TGCAGCGCCGGACAGAGGAACACTGAAGCTTTCTTT. It translates to CSAGQRNTEAFF.

The rearrangement joins TRBV19 to TRBJ2-1; TRBD2 agrees at 11 bases. Trimming at V came to 5 bases and at J to 7 bases, leaving 4 bases not matched to a gene. Germline V lookup: CDR1 LNHDA, CDR2 SQIVND (reference sequence). CDR3 size: 14 residues. CDR3 in DNA: TGTGCCAGTAGTCCGGGACTAGCGGTGAATGAGCAGTTCTTC. It translates to CASSPGLAVNEQFF.

The gene calls are TRBV4-1 and TRBJ2-1, with 9 nucleotides matching TRBD1. The length of the CDR3 is 19 residues. The germline gives CDR1 MGHRA, CDR2 YSYEKL. The ends lost 2 bases at V and 2 bases at J; junction bases unmatched: 13. This CDR3 reads CASSQLGTGTKTTYNEQFF. The CDR3, as DNA: TGCGCCAGCAGCCAACTCGGGACAGGGACCAAAACCACCTACAATGAGCAGTTCTTC.

V usage is TRBV5-1 and J usage is TRBJ2-3, with a weak D call TRBD2 (6 bases). The CDR3 sequence is 15 residues long. V lost 6 bases, J lost 3 bases, and 17 bases lay in between. Looked up from germline, CDR1 is SGHRS and CDR2 is YFSETQ. The CDR3 protein is CASKKDGRETDTQYF. The CDR3, as DNA: TGCGCCAGCAAAAAAGACGGGAGAGAGACAGATACGCAGTATTTT.

The chain carries TRBV5-4 and TRBJ1-2; D may be TRBD1 (5 bases). The CDR3 contains 14 residues. Deletions cut 0 bases from V and 7 bases from J, with 13 bases between. CDR1 and CDR2 (germline): SGHNT, YYREEE (reference sequence). Written as DNA, the CDR3 is TGTGCCAGCAGCTTGGAAGCAGGGATCCCTGGCTACACCTTC. Amino acids: CASSLEAGIPGYTF. The whole variable domain, remainder taken from reference TRBV5-4 and TRBJ1-2, is ETGVTQSPTHLIKTRGQQVTLRCSSQSGHNTVSWYQQALGQGPQFIFQYYREEENGRGNFPPRFSGLQFPNYSSELNVNALELDDSALYLCASSLEAGIPGYTFGSGTRLTVV.

In this sample, this clone turned up a few times. The J gene is TRBJ1-2, the V gene TRBV5-1; TRBD1 matches at 9 bases. Germline lookup yields CDR1 SGHRS and CDR2 YFSETQ. J was trimmed by 4 bases and V by 5 bases; bases with no gene match: 15. This CDR3 is 17 amino acids long. The CDR3 nucleotides are TGCGCCAGCAGGACAGGACAGGGGAGGGGCCTTGGCTATGGCTACACCTTC. Translated, it gives CASRTGQGRGLGYGYTF.

The chain links TRBV7-6 to TRBJ2-3; perhaps TRBD1 as D (5 bases). The CDR3 extends over 18 amino acids. V dropped 2 bases and J dropped 3 bases, with 21 bases sitting between them. Germline V gene lookup returns CDR1 SGHVS and CDR2 FNYEAQ. The DNA for the CDR3 is TGTGCCAGCAGCTTAAGGGGCGGAAGACTTTTCAATACAGATACGCAGTATTTT. It specifies CASSLRGGRLFNTDTQYF.

Only one count was recorded for this clone. J is TRBJ2-7 and V is TRBV5-1, with 8 positions matching TRBD2. Germline assignment: CDR1 SGHRS and CDR2 YFSETQ. CDR3 length: 17 residues. V was clipped by 0 bases and J by 4 bases; unmatched bases: 12. The CDR3 nucleotides read TGCGCCAGCAGCTTGGATCCTAGCGGGTTGGGTGGGTACGAGCAGTACTTC. As protein: CASSLDPSGLGGYEQYF.

This clone has only a few counts. The V gene is TRBV6-5, the J gene TRBJ2-7; TRBD1 agrees at 7 bases. The CDR3 is 10 amino acids. Germline lookup yields CDR1 MNHEY and CDR2 SVGAGI. Unmatched junction bases numbered 10, after V lost 10 bases and J lost 13 bases. The CDR3 DNA follows: TGTGCCACCTACACAGGGGTAAAATACTTC. It translates to CATYTGVKYF.

The chain carries TRBV7-2 and TRBJ1-4; a possible D gene is TRBD1 (6 bases). The CDR3 spans 15 residues. Germline-derived CDR1 and CDR2 are SGHTA and FQGNSA. V was pared by 1 base and J by 8 bases, with 14 bases between. The CDR3: CASSLVGGGGEKLFF. CDR3 nucleotide sequence: TGTGCCAGCAGCTTAGTGGGAGGGGGAGGGGAAAAACTGTTTTTT.

The chain recombines TRBV30 with TRBJ1-3; TRBD1 matches at 7 bases. Germline V CDR1 and CDR2: GTSNPN, SVGIG (reference sequence). This CDR3 has 14 amino acids. V shed 5 bases, J shed 2 bases, and the junction held 6 bases outside the gene matches. The CDR3 loop reads CAWESRGAGNTIYF. The CDR3 region has the DNA TGTGCCTGGGAATCCAGGGGGGCTGGAAACACCATATATTTT.

This chain connects TRBV19 to TRBJ1-3; D uncertain. Germline CDR1 is LNHDA and CDR2 is SQIVND (reference sequence). Trimming cost V 3 bases and J 6 bases, with 12 bases left between them. This CDR3 is 14 amino acids long. The CDR3: CASSIPPVKNTIYF. CDR3 nucleotide sequence: TGTGCCAGTAGTATCCCGCCAGTTAAAAACACCATATATTTT. Supplemented by reference TRBV19 and TRBJ1-3, the full variable domain reads DGGITQSPKYLFRKEGQNVTLSCEQNLNHDAMYWYRQDPGQGLRLIYYSQIVNDFQKGDIAEGYSVSREKKESFPLTVTSAQKNPTAFYLCASSIPPVKNTIYFGEGSWLTVV.

The chain recombines TRBV5-4 with TRBJ1-2; D is undetermined. CDR1 and CDR2 (germline): SGHNT, YYREEE (reference sequence). V shed 5 bases and J shed 2 bases, with 10 bases lying between them. This CDR3 is 13 amino acids long. The CDR3 bases are TGTGCCAGCAGGGCCACAGTGAACTATGGCTACACCTTC. Translating gives CASRATVNYGYTF.

This chain joins TRBV19 and TRBJ1-1; TRBD1 aligns across 9 bases. The CDR3 loop spans 15 amino acids. CDR1 LNHDA and CDR2 SQIVND come from the germline V gene (reference sequence). J gave up 6 bases and V 4 bases, and 9 bases lay outside the gene matches. CDR3 in DNA: TGTGCCAGTAGTACATTGGGACAGGGTCTCGCTGAAGCTTTCTTT. Protein sequence: CASSTLGQGLAEAFF.

The genes are TRBV19 and TRBJ2-3; no firm D call. CDR1 is LNHDA, CDR2 SQIVND, per germline (reference sequence). V lost 5 bases to trimming and J lost 0 bases, with 9 bases between them. The CDR3 runs to 14 residues. Written as DNA, the CDR3 is TGTGCCAGTAGTCATCCCGGGAGCACAGATACGCAGTATTTT. This sequence encodes CASSHPGSTDTQYF.

The CDR3 sequence is CASKRAEAYEQYF. The CDR3 DNA sequence: TGTGCCAGCAAGAGGGCAGAGGCCTACGAGCAGTACTTC. The V and J genes are TRBV2 and TRBJ2-7; D is perhaps TRBD2 (5 bases). Per the germline V gene, CDR1 is SNHLY and CDR2 is FYNNEI. Deletions cut 7 bases from V and 2 bases from J, with 12 bases between. This CDR3 is 13 amino acids long.

Comment on this clone: Other DNA sequences within the sample encode an identical CDR3. This sequence joins TRBV19 and TRBJ2-5, with TRBD2 identical over 8 bases. V was pared by 1 base and J by 2 bases, with 3 bases of the junction left unmatched. From germline, CDR1 is LNHDA and CDR2 SQIVND (reference sequence). This CDR3 has 15 amino acids. The CDR3 nucleotides are TGTGCCAGTAGTATAGGCACTAGCGGTCAAGAGACCCAGTACTTC. Amino acid sequence: CASSIGTSGQETQYF.

This clone was counted between two and nine times. The chain is built from TRBV13 and TRBJ2-1; 9 bases map to TRBD2. The CDR3 totals 17 residues. CDR1 and CDR2 from the germline V gene are PRHDT and FYEKMQ (reference sequence). V dropped 4 bases and J dropped 5; count of bases not matched to a gene: 12. The CDR3 DNA follows: TGTGCCAGCAGCTACTTGTGGGGCGGGAGGGCCGACAATGAGCAGTTCTTC. Translating gives CASSYLWGGRADNEQFF.

The chain has TRBV14 and TRBJ2-4, with a weak D call TRBD1 (6 bases). Looked up from germline, CDR1 is SGHDN and CDR2 is FVKESK. Trimming removed 1 base at V and 2 bases at J, with 15 bases between. The CDR3 totals 17 residues. The CDR3 coding sequence is TGTGCCAGCAGCCAAGGTCGAGGGGGAGCGTCCAAAAACATTCAGTACTTC. This sequence encodes CASSQGRGGASKNIQYF.

The CDR3 DNA sequence: TGTGCCAGCAGCTCGTTGGCAGGGACTAGCACAGATACGCAGTATTTT. Translation: CASSSLAGTSTDTQYF. The rearrangement uses TRBV7-7 and TRBJ2-3; tentative D call: TRBD2 (6 bases). Trimming took 4 bases from V and 0 from J, leaving 14 bases between them. The germline V gene encodes CDR1 SSHAT and CDR2 FNYEAQ (reference sequence). This CDR3 contains 16 residues. The full variable domain, in which reference TRBV7-7 and TRBJ2-3 provide the parts outside the CDR3, is GAGVSQSPRYKVTKRGQDVTLRCDPISSHATLYWYQQALGQGPEFLTYFNYEAQPDKSGLPSDRFSAERPEGSISTLTIQRTEQRDSAMYRCASSSLAGTSTDTQYFGPGTRLTVL.

This clone was recorded once. The chain links TRBV7-2 to TRBJ2-5, with 11 bases matching TRBD2. The CDR3 runs 15 residues. The V segment lost 7 bases and the J segment 4 bases; nucleotides outside the gene matches: 8. Germline V CDR1 and CDR2: SGHTA, FQGNSA. The CDR3 is CASKLAGAVGETQYF. DNA for the CDR3: TGTGCCAGCAAACTAGCGGGGGCGGTGGGAGAGACCCAGTACTTC.

The V call is TRBV3-1 (or the pseudogene TRBV3-2), the J call TRBJ2-3, with D possibly being TRBD2 (5 bases). Trimming removed 6 bases from V and 0 bases from J, with 19 bases in between. Germline V gene lookup returns CDR1 LGHDT and CDR2 YNNKEL (reference sequence). CDR3 size: 17 residues. The CDR3 region has the DNA TGTGCCAGCAGTCCATGGAGGCAAAAGAGGAGCACAGATACGCAGTATTTT. It specifies CASSPWRQKRSTDTQYF.

This clone has more than one count but fewer than ten. The chain recombines TRBV19 with TRBJ1-4, with D possibly TRBD1 on 6 matching bases. Trimming shortened V by 5 bases and J by 0 bases, and 13 bases separated the two germline ends. The CDR3 totals 16 residues. Germline CDR1 LNHDA, CDR2 SQIVND (reference sequence). The CDR3 bases are TGTGCCAGTAGTGACGGGACACTAGCAACTAATGAAAAACTGTTTTTT. Its protein product is CASSDGTLATNEKLFF. Filled out from reference TRBV19 and TRBJ1-4, the complete variable domain reads DGGITQSPKYLFRKEGQNVTLSCEQNLNHDAMYWYRQDPGQGLRLIYYSQIVNDFQKGDIAEGYSVSREKKESFPLTVTSAQKNPTAFYLCASSDGTLATNEKLFFGSGTQLSVL.

V is TRBV11-2 and J is TRBJ2-2, with 12 bases lining up with TRBD2. This CDR3 spans 18 amino acids. V was clipped by 3 bases and J by 5 bases; unmatched bases: 10. Germline lookup yields CDR1 SGHAT and CDR2 FQNNGV. In DNA, the CDR3 is TGTGCCAGCAGCTTCGGGCTAGCGGGGGGGCCGCGGACCGGGGAGCTGTTTTTT. Translation: CASSFGLAGGPRTGELFF.

J is TRBJ1-5 and V is TRBV27; D is uncertain. The germline V gene has CDR1 MNHEY and CDR2 SMNVEV (reference sequence). This CDR3 contains 16 residues. Trimming took 3 bases from V and 0 from J, leaving 12 bases between them. This chain's CDR3 is CASSLDPEGSNQPQHF. CDR3 DNA sequence: TGTGCCAGCAGTTTGGACCCGGAGGGTAGCAATCAGCCCCAGCATTTT.